This T cell receptor beta chain comes out of a study of blood T cell repertoires in COVID-19. V was cut by 1 base and J by 8 bases, with 11 bases left in between. Germline CDR1 reads SNHLY; CDR2 reads FYNNEI. The CDR3 spans 14 residues. Repertoires were generated with immunoSEQ multiplex PCR, while TCRdb's copy carries only in-frame clones and drops some. The sample shows about 200,000 clones, 70% to 90% of them seen only once. Specimen: peripheral blood. V gene TRBV2 combines with J gene TRBJ1-4, with D perhaps matching TRBD1 (6 bases). This TCR derives from a woman aged 70-85 years with acute or convalescent COVID-19. DNA for the CDR3: TGTGCCAGCAGTGAAGTGGGGGCAGGAGAAAAACTGTTTTTT. Its protein is CASSEVGAGEKLFF.